This T cell receptor (beta chain) is from a study of identical twins. Notes on the study in general: Zero-insertion findings could be partly confounded by invariant cells (MAIT and iNKT cells). Twin-shared out-of-frame alpha sequences showed excess low generation probability. Whereas memory repertoires showed no such difference, abundant cord blood beta clonotypes carried fewer insertions.

This clonotype occurred a few times. Its cognate antigen is unknown. Germline CDR1 SGHDN, CDR2 FVKESK. V lost 1 base and J lost 0; bases outside the gene matches: 8. CDR3 length: 18 amino acids. In TCRdb, the 5' RACE reads were re-called with MiXCR into one record per CDR3 protein. The table shows some 1,600,000 distinct CDR3 sequences, with less than 35% occurring only once. Sequenced: cord blood. This chain connects TRBV14 to TRBJ2-7, with TRBD2 matching 11 bases. The receptor comes from a newborn girl in good health. The DNA for the CDR3 is TGTGCCAGCAGCCAAGGAGCGCCTAGCGGGGGGTACTCCTACGAGCAGTACTTC. Protein product: CASSQGAPSGGYSYEQYF.